This is a list of T cell receptor beta chains from one sample in a study of T cell responses to AZD1222 COVID-19 vaccine. Profiled with immunoSEQ multiplex PCR; TCRdb holds only in-frame clones, not every one. Found here are roughly 100,000 clones, about nine tenths of them singletons; the top ten hold roughly 3.3%. Sequences were derived from peripheral blood, sampled 28 days after the second dose of the MenACWY control vaccine. Every receptor here comes from an adult who received the MenACWY meningococcal vaccine as a control. The CDR3 runs from the conserved cysteine through the conserved F or W. D genes are given only for firm matches. Some rows have no size entry. The others give once, few or many, or a class for an expanded clone.

CDR3 length: 14; clone size: -; D gene: -; V gene: TRBV7-9; J gene: TRBJ1-1; CDR3 protein: CASSLMGMNTEAFF; CDR3 DNA: TGTGCCAGCAGCTTAATGGGAATGAACACTGAAGCTTTCTTT
CDR3 length: 14; clone size: -; D gene: -; V gene: TRBV24-1; J gene: TRBJ1-1; CDR3 protein: CATSDSRVNTEAFF; CDR3 DNA: TGTGCCACCAGTGACTCTCGGGTGAACACTGAAGCTTTCTTT
CDR3 length: 12; clone size: few; D gene: -; V gene: TRBV11-2; J gene: TRBJ1-2; CDR3 protein: CASSGQYGGYTF; CDR3 DNA: TGTGCCAGCAGCGGACAGTATGGTGGCTACACCTTC
CDR3 length: 15; clone size: -; D gene: -; V gene: TRBV27; J gene: TRBJ1-5; CDR3 protein: CASSLGGASNQPQHF; CDR3 DNA: TGTGCCAGCAGTTTGGGTGGGGCGAGCAATCAGCCCCAGCATTTT
CDR3 length: 15; clone size: -; D gene: -; V gene: TRBV6-4; J gene: TRBJ1-6; CDR3 protein: CASSASPRNNSPLHF; CDR3 DNA: TGTGCCAGCAGTGCCTCGCCACGGAATAATTCACCCCTCCACTTT
CDR3 length: 14; clone size: -; D gene: -; V gene: TRBV6-5; J gene: TRBJ1-5; CDR3 protein: CASSYSRGNQPQHF; CDR3 DNA: TGTGCCAGCAGTTACTCTAGGGGCAATCAGCCCCAGCATTTT
CDR3 length: 16; clone size: -; D gene: TRBD2; V gene: TRBV4-3; J gene: TRBJ2-7; CDR3 protein: CASSQDPSGGPYEQYF; CDR3 DNA: TGCGCCAGCAGCCAAGACCCTAGCGGGGGGCCCTACGAGCAGTACTTC
CDR3 length: 13; clone size: -; D gene: -; V gene: TRBV12-3/TRBV12-4; J gene: TRBJ1-6; CDR3 protein: CASSAGRGPPLHF; CDR3 DNA: TGTGCCAGCAGCGCTGGCAGGGGCCCACCCCTCCACTTT
CDR3 length: 13; clone size: -; D gene: -; V gene: TRBV27; J gene: TRBJ1-2; CDR3 protein: CASSFRPAGGYTF; CDR3 DNA: TGTGCCAGCAGTTTTCGGCCCGCAGGGGGCTACACCTTC
CDR3 length: 15; clone size: -; D gene: TRBD1; V gene: TRBV6-5; J gene: TRBJ1-4; CDR3 protein: CASSVQGSPNEKLFF; CDR3 DNA: TGTGCCAGCAGCGTACAGGGGTCCCCGAATGAAAAACTGTTTTTT
CDR3 length: 15; clone size: -; D gene: TRBD1; V gene: TRBV7-9; J gene: TRBJ1-4; CDR3 protein: CASSNGQGAFEKLFF; CDR3 DNA: TGTGCCAGCAGCAACGGACAGGGGGCCTTCGAAAAACTGTTTTTT
CDR3 length: 14; clone size: -; D gene: -; V gene: TRBV7-9; J gene: TRBJ1-1; CDR3 protein: CASSHLGLNTEAFF; CDR3 DNA: TGTGCCAGCAGCCACCTCGGATTGAACACTGAAGCTTTCTTT